Listed below are T cell receptor beta chains from one sample, sequenced in a study of spatial heterogeneity in lung cancer. MiXCR, applied by TCRdb to the 5' RACE reads, yields one record per CDR3 protein. The sample has about 110,000 distinct CDR3 sequences, 10% to 14% seen once. The starting material was PBMCs, obtained at follow-up. The receptors were sampled from a female donor with early-stage non-small cell lung cancer. Both conserved end residues are part of each CDR3. The D gene is left open where the match is weak. Some rows mark clone size as missing; the rest say once, few, many or name a class of expanded clone.

>TRBV11-2|TRBD1|many|TRBJ1-1
TGTGCCAGCAGCTTATCCGGACAGGGGAGCTCCATGAACACTGAAGCTTTCTTT
CASSLSGQGSSMNTEAFF
>TRBV24-1|.|.|TRBJ2-1
TGTGCCACCAGTGATTTGTGGGGGACTGAGCAGTTCTTC
CATSDLWGTEQFF
>TRBV12-3/TRBV12-4|.|many|TRBJ1-2
TGTGCCAGCAGTTTAACTTCAGGCCGGTCGTCCGGCTACACCTTC
CASSLTSGRSSGYTF
>TRBV11-1|TRBD2|.|TRBJ2-1
TGTGCCAGCAGCGACAGACTAGCGGTCAATGAGCAGTTCTTC
CASSDRLAVNEQFF
>TRBV5-4|.|few|TRBJ2-5
TGTGCCAGCAGCTTGGCCGTAAACGGGCCTCGGGAGACCCAGTACTTC
CASSLAVNGPRETQYF
>TRBV7-8|TRBD1|.|TRBJ2-1
TGTGCCAGCAGCTCCCACTGGACAGGGGGAATCTACAATGAGCAGTTCTTC
CASSSHWTGGIYNEQFF
>TRBV12-3/TRBV12-4|.|.|TRBJ2-1
TGTGCCAGCAGCTCGACTTATGGTGAGCAGTTCTTC
CASSSTYGEQFF
>TRBV10-1|TRBD1|many|TRBJ2-1
TGCGCCAGCAGTGTAAGGACAGGGAATGAGCAGTTCTTC
CASSVRTGNEQFF
>TRBV27|TRBD1|many|TRBJ1-1
TGTGCCAGCAGAGGAACCGGGACAGGGGGCGCCGGAACTGAAGCTTTCTTT
CASRGTGTGGAGTEAFF
>TRBV12-3/TRBV12-4|.|.|TRBJ1-1
TGTGCCAGCAGTTTATCAGTGTCGGTCGGGGGCACTGAAGCTTTCTTT
CASSLSVSVGGTEAFF
>TRBV12-3/TRBV12-4|.|few|TRBJ2-2
TGTGCCAGCAGTTCCGGACCCTTTCGATCCGGGGAGCTGTTTTTT
CASSSGPFRSGELFF
>TRBV20-1|.|.|TRBJ2-7
TGCAGTGCTAGAGTCCAGGGCTACGAGCAGTACTTC
CSARVQGYEQYF
>TRBV28|TRBD1|.|TRBJ2-7
TGTGCCAGCAGCCCCGCTGGGTTGGGACAGAACTACGAGCAGTACTTC
CASSPAGLGQNYEQYF
>TRBV2|.|few|TRBJ1-5
TGTGCCAGCGTTACAGGGTTAGGAAGTCAGCCCCAGCATTTT
CASVTGLGSQPQHF
>TRBV7-9|TRBD2|few|TRBJ2-7
TGTGCCAGCAGCTTAGGGGCGGGAGTCGACGAGCAGTACTTC
CASSLGAGVDEQYF
>TRBV12-3/TRBV12-4|.|once|TRBJ1-1
TGTGCCAGCAGTTTCTCTGTGAACACTGAAGCTTTCTTT
CASSFSVNTEAFF
>TRBV24-1|.|.|TRBJ2-2
TGTGCCACCACGGAAGGGGGGAGTACCGGGGAGCTGTTTTTT
CATTEGGSTGELFF
>TRBV6-2/TRBV6-3|.|.|TRBJ2-3
TGTGCCAGCAGTTACGACCAGGGCGCCACAGATACGCAGTATTTT
CASSYDQGATDTQYF
>TRBV20-1|.|few|TRBJ1-2
TGCAGTGCGATAGCCATCGATCGAGACTATGGCTACACCTTC
CSAIAIDRDYGYTF
>TRBV5-1|TRBD1|few|TRBJ2-3
TGCGCCAGCAGCGCAACAGGGGGCGCAGATACGCAGTATTTT
CASSATGGADTQYF
>TRBV3-1|.|.|TRBJ2-2
TGTGCCAGCAGCCAAGACGGCTCATACGGGGCCGGGGAGCTGTTTTTT
CASSQDGSYGAGELFF
>TRBV10-3|TRBD1|many|TRBJ2-5
TGTGCCATCAGTGAGTCGACAGGGCGGGAGACCCAGTACTTC
CAISESTGRETQYF
>TRBV28|TRBD1|.|TRBJ2-7
TGTGCCAGCAGTGTGACAGGGGGTGGTTACGAGCAGTACTTC
CASSVTGGGYEQYF
>TRBV29-1|TRBD2|many|TRBJ2-3
TGCAGCGTCGGGACTAGCGGGGGCACAGATACGCAGTATTTT
CSVGTSGGTDTQYF
>TRBV19|TRBD1|few|TRBJ2-6
TGTGCCAGTATGGACAGGGTGATCTCTGGGGCCAACGTCCTGACTTTC
CASMDRVISGANVLTF
>TRBV14|.|few|TRBJ2-4
TGTGCCAGCAGCCAATATGACATTCAGTACTTC
CASSQYDIQYF
>TRBV7-3|TRBD1|.|TRBJ1-5
TGTGCCAGCAGCCCCGGACAGGGCCAGCCCCAGCATTTT
CASSPGQGQPQHF
>TRBV2|.|.|TRBJ2-1
TGTGCCAGCAGTGTTGCGGGAAGGTACAATGAGCAGTTCTTC
CASSVAGRYNEQFF
>TRBV19|.|few|TRBJ1-3
TGTGCCAGTAGTATCGCCGTAGCTAGGGTAATCTCTGGAAACACCATATATTTT
CASSIAVARVISGNTIYF
>TRBV28|.|many|TRBJ1-2
TGTGCCAGCAGTCAGGGCGCCGCTAACTATGGCTACACCTTC
CASSQGAANYGYTF
>TRBV27|.|.|TRBJ1-4
TGTGCCAGCACCGACACTGGGTTTGAAAAACTGTTTTTT
CASTDTGFEKLFF
>TRBV28|.|.|TRBJ2-5
TGTGCCAGCAGTTTGGGGGGGCAACAAGAGACCCAGTACTTC
CASSLGGQQETQYF